These 21 T cell receptor beta chains came from one sample sequenced in a study of T cells after yellow fever vaccination. TCRdb used MiXCR to reprocess the 5' RACE reads, holding one entry per CDR3 protein. Here the sample spans about 510,000 distinct CDR3 sequences, about a fifth being singletons. Sequences were derived from PBMCs, sampled 20 to 25 days after the first yellow fever vaccination. Receptors originate from a young man who received the YFV17D yellow fever vaccine.

This chain joins TRBV3-1 and TRBJ1-2; D is undetermined. CDR1 and CDR2 from the germline V gene are LGHDT and YNNKEL (reference sequence). V lost 2 bases to trimming and J lost 4 bases, with 8 bases between them. CDR3 length: 13 amino acids. In DNA form, the CDR3 reads TGTGCCAGCAGCCAAAGGGATGGCTATGGCTACACCTTC. Translating gives CASSQRDGYGYTF.

The rearrangement joins TRBV20-1 to TRBJ1-5; TRBD1 aligns across 7 bases. This CDR3 spans 14 amino acids. V shed 8 bases, J shed 5 bases, and the junction held 12 bases outside the gene matches. Per the germline V gene, CDR1 is DFQATT and CDR2 is SNEGSKA (reference sequence). CDR3 loop: CSSRTGVGDQPQHF. CDR3 sequence (DNA): TGCAGTTCACGCACAGGGGTGGGGGATCAGCCCCAGCATTTT.

In its sample, this clonotype was seen a few times. The chain employs TRBV5-4 and TRBJ2-2; 7 bases agree with TRBD2. The germline V gene has CDR1 SGHNT and CDR2 YYREEE (reference sequence). Trimming removed 0 bases from V and 5 bases from J; junction bases left unmatched: 4. The CDR3 contains 15 residues. The CDR3 DNA is TGTGCCAGCAGCTTGGTTGCGGGGGATACCGGGGAGCTGTTTTTT. Its protein product is CASSLVAGDTGELFF.

The chain employs TRBV12-3 or TRBV12-4 and TRBJ2-5, with D perhaps TRBD2 (6 bases). This CDR3 spans 13 amino acids. Trimming pared 7 bases from V and 5 bases from J, leaving 14 bases between. The CDR3 loop reads CASTSGGGETQYF. The DNA for the CDR3 is TGTGCCAGCACTTCGGGTGGGGGGGAGACCCAGTACTTC.

This clonotype showed up just a few times. The rearrangement uses TRBV4-3 and TRBJ2-2, with D maybe TRBD1 (6 bases). Germline V lookup: CDR1 LGHNA, CDR2 YSLEER. The CDR3 consists of 16 residues. The V and J ends lost 5 bases and 5 bases respectively, with 18 bases between them. CDR3 residues: CASSDRQVRGTGELFF. The DNA of the CDR3 is TGCGCCAGCAGCGACCGACAGGTTCGCGGTACCGGGGAGCTGTTTTTT.

This sequence joins TRBV10-3 and TRBJ1-5, with D perhaps TRBD1 (6 bases). The CDR3 sequence is 13 residues long. Germline CDR1 ENHRY, CDR2 SYGVKD. V lost 8 bases, J lost 0 bases, and 8 bases lay in between. This CDR3 is CAIGTLSNQPQHF. CDR3 DNA sequence: TGTGCCATCGGGACACTTAGCAATCAGCCCCAGCATTTT.

Concerning this clonotype itself: Likely a read error: the CDR3 ends without its conserved phenylalanine or tryptophan. The chain employs TRBV29-1 and TRBJ2-4, with D maybe TRBD2 (6 bases). The V gene lost 6 bases and the J gene lost 0 bases, with 9 bases spanning the gap. The CDR3 has 13 residues. The germline gives CDR1 SQVTM, CDR2 ANQGSEA. The CDR3 loop is CSVRGLAKNIQYS. For the CDR3, the DNA is TGCAGCGTCCGGGGACTAGCCAAAAACATTCAGTACTCC.

This clonotype was recorded a few times. This chain links TRBV28 with TRBJ1-2; D not certain. The germline gives CDR1 MDHEN, CDR2 SYDVKM. This CDR3 spans 14 amino acids. Trimming shortened V by 4 bases and J by 0 bases, and 9 bases separated the two germline ends. The CDR3 region has the DNA TGTGCCAGCAGTTCGGGCAGTACTAACTATGGCTACACCTTC. Protein sequence: CASSSGSTNYGYTF.

The chain uses TRBV10-1 and TRBJ2-1; a weak D match, TRBD1 (6 bases). This CDR3 comprises 16 residues. Trimming took off 5 bases at V and 2 bases at J, with 16 bases between the two ends. Germline lookup yields CDR1 WNHNN and CDR2 SYGVQD (reference sequence). CDR3 coding DNA: TGCGCCAGCAGTCTCGCTTTGGACAGACCCTACAATGAGCAGTTCTTC. Its protein product is CASSLALDRPYNEQFF.

This clonotype was detected a few times. The gene calls are TRBV7-6 and TRBJ2-5, with TRBD1 as a possible D gene (6 bases). V dropped 10 bases and J dropped 0 bases, with 18 bases sitting between them. In germline, CDR1 is SGHVS, CDR2 FNYEAQ. This CDR3 contains 15 residues. CDR3 protein: CATTGFPPHQETQYF. CDR3 coding DNA: TGTGCCACCACAGGGTTCCCCCCCCACCAAGAGACCCAGTACTTC.

This clonotype was counted at least ten times. The V call is TRBV4-3, the J call TRBJ2-2; D is ambiguous. Trimming took 3 bases from V and 4 from J, leaving 3 bases between them. CDR3 size: 12 residues. Germline V gives CDR1 LGHNA, CDR2 YSLEER. The CDR3, as DNA: TGCGCCAGCAGCCACCTCACCGGGGAGCTGTTTTTT. This gives the protein CASSHLTGELFF.

CDR3 bases: TGCGCCAGCAGCTTGCCAGGGCCTGAAGCTTTCTTT. Protein product: CASSLPGPEAFF. The chain recombines TRBV5-1 with TRBJ1-1, with D perhaps matching TRBD1 (5 bases). The CDR3 consists of 12 residues. The V end was cut by 1 base, the J end by 6 bases, with 7 bases between. Germline V gives CDR1 SGHRS, CDR2 YFSETQ.

This clonotype appeared many times. The chain links TRBV20-1 to TRBJ2-7, with 9 positions matching TRBD2. After removal of 3 bases from V and 0 bases from J, the junction contained 3 bases not matched to a gene. The CDR3 is 14 residues long. Per germline, CDR1 DFQATT and CDR2 SNEGSKA (reference sequence). The CDR3 is CSASLAGASYEQYV. In DNA form, the CDR3 reads TGCAGTGCTAGCTTAGCGGGAGCCTCCTACGAGCAGTACGTC.

The chain carries TRBV5-8 and TRBJ2-1, with D perhaps matching TRBD1 (6 bases). Germline assignment: CDR1 SGHTS and CDR2 YDEGEE. The CDR3 has 16 amino acids. The V and J ends lost 2 bases and 4 bases respectively, with 16 bases between them. CDR3 sequence reads: CASSFFRGQAYNEQFF. DNA of the CDR3: TGTGCCAGCAGCTTTTTCCGGGGACAAGCTTACAATGAGCAGTTCTTC.

The chain carries TRBV18 and TRBJ1-6; 10 positions agree with TRBD1. V lost 6 bases to trimming and J lost 8 bases; unmatched junction nucleotides: 7. Germline CDR1 is KGHSH and CDR2 is LQKENI. The CDR3 totals 15 residues. DNA for the CDR3: TGTGCCAGCTCCCGCGGACAGGGGGAAGATTCACCCCTCCACTTT. Its protein is CASSRGQGEDSPLHF.

This clonotype was observed a few times. V is TRBV12-3 or TRBV12-4 and J is TRBJ1-6; no reliable D call. The CDR3 runs to 13 residues. V was pared by 4 bases and J by 6 bases, with 7 bases between. The CDR3 here is CASSSWINSPLHF. CDR3 bases: TGTGCCAGCAGTTCGTGGATTAATTCACCCCTCCACTTT.

This chain links TRBV10-3 with TRBJ2-6, with D uncertain. V dropped 4 bases and J dropped 0 bases, with 7 bases sitting between them. The length of the CDR3 is 15 residues. Germline CDR1 reads ENHRY; CDR2 reads SYGVKD. This CDR3 is CAISGLGSGANVLTF. The CDR3, as DNA: TGTGCCATCAGTGGCCTTGGCTCTGGGGCCAACGTCCTGACTTTC.

This clonotype was counted only a few times. The genes are TRBV18 and TRBJ2-1; 10 positions match TRBD1. V dropped 4 bases and J dropped 8; count of bases not matched to a gene: 5. The CDR3 is 14 residues long. From germline, CDR1 is KGHSH and CDR2 LQKENI. The CDR3 DNA sequence: TGTGCCAGCTCACGAACGGGACAGGGGTATGAGCAGTTCTTC. It is translated as CASSRTGQGYEQFF. Using reference TRBV18 and TRBJ2-1 for the parts outside the CDR3, the full variable domain is NAGVMQNPRHLVRRRGQEARLRCSPMKGHSHVYWYRQLPEEGLKFMVYLQKENIIDESGMPKERFSAEFPKEGPSILRIQQVVRGDSAAYFCASSRTGQGYEQFFGPGTRLTVL.

This clonotype was counted only a few times. V and J are TRBV6-1 and TRBJ1-2, with D possibly matching TRBD1 (5 bases). Germline V gives CDR1 MNHNS, CDR2 SASEGT. Trimming took 7 bases from V and 3 from J, leaving 12 bases between them. This CDR3 region has 13 residues. CDR3 residues: CASTPQADYGYTF. The CDR3 DNA sequence: TGTGCCAGCACCCCACAGGCTGACTATGGCTACACCTTC.

The chain combines TRBV12-3 or TRBV12-4 with TRBJ1-1; weak D call: TRBD1 (5 bases). The V gene lost 5 bases and the J gene lost 1 base, with 11 bases spanning the gap. The CDR3 sequence is 14 residues long. The CDR3 reads CASSGGVANTEAFF. Written as DNA, the CDR3 is TGTGCCAGCAGTGGAGGGGTGGCGAACACTGAAGCTTTCTTT.

This clonotype was counted only a few times. The chain couples TRBV7-3 to TRBJ2-1, with 7 bases identical to TRBD2. Trimming took 5 bases from V and 5 from J; bases not matched to a gene: 6. Looked up from germline, CDR1 is SGHTA and CDR2 is FQGTGA. The length of the CDR3 is 14 residues. The CDR3 DNA sequence: TGTGCCAGCAGCGCCGACGGGGGGAACAATGAGCAGTTCTTC. Amino acids: CASSADGGNNEQFF.